A selection of T cell receptor beta chains follows, all from one sample in a study of blood T cell repertoires in COVID-19. Sequencing was performed with immunoSEQ multiplex PCR; in TCRdb, only in-frame clones are kept and a portion is missing. The repertoire holds around 30,000 clones, with roughly 73% as singletons. Material: peripheral blood. These receptors all stem from a woman in her 70s with active or convalescent COVID-19. CDR3s include the opening cysteine and the closing phenylalanine or tryptophan. A D gene is named only where the DNA matches it firmly. Expanded clones are given a class, and other clones once, few, many or no size at all.

abundance	j_gene	v_gene	d_gene	CDR3nt	CDR3aa
-	TRBJ1-1	TRBV14	-	TGTGCCAGCAGCCAAGAGCACGGTTACACTGAAGCTTTCTTT	CASSQEHGYTEAFF
-	TRBJ2-5	TRBV3-1/TRBV3-2	TRBD2	TGTGCCACCGGGAGGACTAGCGGGGGCGCCTCAGAGACCCAGTACTTC	CATGRTSGGASETQYF
-	TRBJ1-2	TRBV24-1	-	TGTGCCACCAGTGCCCCGGGGCGGGGCTCCTATGGCTACACCTTC	CATSAPGRGSYGYTF
-	TRBJ2-1	TRBV7-3	-	TGTGCCAGCAGCTTAACCCGACTTAGGAATGAGCAGTTCTTC	CASSLTRLRNEQFF
-	TRBJ2-1	TRBV5-1	TRBD2	TGCGCCAGCAGCCCGAGAACGGGGGAAACCGGACTAGCGGGACACAATGAGCAGTTCTTC	CASSPRTGETGLAGHNEQFF
-	TRBJ1-5	TRBV30	TRBD1	TGTGCCTCCTCGACAGGGTATAGCAATCAGCCCCAGCATTTT	CASSTGYSNQPQHF
-	TRBJ1-3	TRBV29-1	-	TGCAGCGTTGAAACAGCAAACACCATATATTTT	CSVETANTIYF
-	TRBJ1-6	TRBV14	-	TGTGCCAGCAGCCTCCAGGGCTCACCCCTCCACTTT	CASSLQGSPLHF
few	TRBJ2-5	TRBV6-2/TRBV6-3	-	TGTGCCAGCAGTTCCCCCCGAGAGACCCAGTACTTC	CASSSPRETQYF
few	TRBJ2-7	TRBV15	-	TGTGCCACCAGAGGAGATTTCACCAACAGGGCCGGAACCTCCTACGAGCAGTACTTC	CATRGDFTNRAGTSYEQYF
-	TRBJ2-2	TRBV19	TRBD2	TGTGCCAGTAGTAAGGGACTAGCGGGCGGCCCCGGGGAGCTGTTTTTT	CASSKGLAGGPGELFF
-	TRBJ1-6	TRBV14	-	TGTGCCAGCAGCCAATTAACAGGGCCGAATTCACCCCTCCACTTT	CASSQLTGPNSPLHF
-	TRBJ1-6	TRBV14	TRBD1	TGTGCCAGCAGCCAAGCCGCTGCCCGACAGGGGGCTTCACCCCTCCACTTT	CASSQAAARQGASPLHF
-	TRBJ2-7	TRBV6-2/TRBV6-3	TRBD2	TGTGCCAGCAGTACCGCTAGGCGGGGGGGCCTCGAGCAGTACTTC	CASSTARRGGLEQYF
-	TRBJ1-3	TRBV9	-	TGTGCCAGCAGCCCCAGGGCCAGAGCCCTCTCTGGAAACACCATATATTTT	CASSPRARALSGNTIYF
-	TRBJ2-2	TRBV5-5	-	TGTGCCAGCAGCCTCCTCCCCCAGGTTGGGACCGGGGAGCTGTTTTTT	CASSLLPQVGTGELFF
-	TRBJ1-2	TRBV19	-	TGTGCCAGTCAGGCCCGGGAGACCCTGAACTATGGCTACACCTTC	CASQARETLNYGYTF
-	TRBJ2-2	TRBV19	TRBD1	TGTGCCAGTAGTACGACAGGGGGGGCAACCGGGGAGCTGTTTTTT	CASSTTGGATGELFF
-	TRBJ1-1	TRBV5-1	TRBD1	TGCGCCAGCAGCTTACGCCCCCAGGGGGCAGAAGCTTTCTTT	CASSLRPQGAEAFF
-	TRBJ1-2	TRBV28	TRBD1	TGTGCCAGTAGAACAGGGGCTCTTAGGTATGGCTACACCTTC	CASRTGALRYGYTF
-	TRBJ2-3	TRBV3-1/TRBV3-2	-	TGTGCCAGCAGCCAAATGACTAGCACAGATACGCAGTATTTT	CASSQMTSTDTQYF
once	TRBJ2-7	TRBV3-1/TRBV3-2	-	TGTGCCAGCAGCCAGGAGGGGCTGGGTATCAACGAGCAGTACTTC	CASSQEGLGINEQYF
-	TRBJ2-4	TRBV7-8	TRBD1	TGTGCCAGCAGCCCGACAGGGACCAAAAACATTCAGTACTTC	CASSPTGTKNIQYF
-	TRBJ2-7	TRBV6-5	TRBD1	TGTGCCACCCAGGACAGGGGGCACCAATACGAGCAGTACTTC	CATQDRGHQYEQYF
-	TRBJ2-2	TRBV9	-	TGTGCCAGCAAGGAGGGGGCGGGGAAAGCCGGGGAGCTGTTTTTT	CASKEGAGKAGELFF
few	TRBJ2-1	TRBV9	TRBD2	TGTGCCAGCAGCCCCCAACTTAGCGGGAGGGGAAAAGAGCAGTTCTTC	CASSPQLSGRGKEQFF
-	TRBJ2-7	TRBV5-4	-	TGTGCCAGCAGCTTGGCAGGGTTCGTCTACGAGCAGTACTTC	CASSLAGFVYEQYF
-	TRBJ1-2	TRBV2	-	TGTGCCAGCAGGGCTTCAGGGGCTCGGTCTGGCTACACCTTC	CASRASGARSGYTF
-	TRBJ2-3	TRBV6-9	-	TGTGCCCCCCAGGGTCTAAATAACACAGATACGCAGTATTTT	CAPQGLNNTDTQYF
-	TRBJ2-3	TRBV28	TRBD2	TGTGCCAGCAATTTGGCTAGCGGTTTCACAGATACGCAGTATTTT	CASNLASGFTDTQYF